The 26 T cell receptor beta chains listed next were all sequenced from one sample in a study of Graves' ophthalmopathy and Graves' hyperthyroidism. The sequenced template was RNA, covering the TCR beta CDR3 region. RT-PCR with HTBI primers came first, then second-round multiplex PCR. TCRdb re-analysed the multiplex PCR reads in MiXCR, keeping a single row per CDR3 protein. Of around 1,200,000 distinct CDR3 sequences in the sample, roughly two fifths were seen once. The sequenced material came from peripheral blood or thyroid tissue (not recorded which). The receptors shown here come from an adult man with Graves' hyperthyroidism.

At least ten counts were recorded for this clonotype. This sequence joins TRBV7-2 and TRBJ1-1; a possible D gene is TRBD1 (5 bases). With 0 bases removed from V and 1 base from J, the gap between germline ends came to 9 bases. The CDR3 has 15 residues. Germline V lookup: CDR1 SGHTA, CDR2 FQGNSA. CDR3 in DNA: TGTGCCAGCAGCTTAGCGGGACCGAAGAACACTGAAGCTTTCTTT. This codes for CASSLAGPKNTEAFF.

This clonotype was seen many times. The rearrangement links TRBV7-7 to TRBJ2-5; D remains ambiguous. V lost 1 base to trimming and J lost 0 bases, with 9 bases between them. Germline V gives CDR1 SSHAT, CDR2 FNYEAQ (reference sequence). This CDR3 region has 15 residues. CDR3 sequence (DNA): TGTGCCAGCAGCTTAGGCTGGGCAGACCAAGAGACCCAGTACTTC. Encoded protein: CASSLGWADQETQYF.

This clonotype has more than one count but fewer than ten. The chain employs TRBV10-1 and TRBJ2-6, with D maybe TRBD2 (5 bases). Per the germline V gene, CDR1 is WNHNN and CDR2 is SYGVQD (reference sequence). V was cut by 6 bases and J by 0 bases, with 12 bases left in between. This CDR3 is 16 amino acids long. CDR3 DNA sequence: TGCGCCAGCAGGATCACCGGGAACTCTGGGGCCAACGTCCTGACTTTC. It translates to CASRITGNSGANVLTF.

The chain employs TRBV27 and TRBJ2-7, with 8 bases identical to TRBD2. The CDR3 is 13 residues long. Germline V gene lookup returns CDR1 MNHEY and CDR2 SMNVEV (reference sequence). V was clipped by 7 bases and J by 6 bases; unmatched bases: 8. The CDR3 DNA reads TGTGCCAGCAAAGGACTAGCCCCTTCCGAGCAGTACTTC. Its translation: CASKGLAPSEQYF.

This clonotype was detected a few times. The chain links TRBV12-3 or TRBV12-4 to TRBJ2-7; the D gene is possibly TRBD2 (7 bases). With 4 bases removed from V and 6 bases from J, the gap between germline ends came to 10 bases. The CDR3 contains 12 residues. CDR3 DNA: TGTGCCAGCAGTTGGGAGGGGGTCGAGCAGTACTTC. It yields the protein CASSWEGVEQYF.

This clonotype was counted only a few times. The V and J genes are TRBV2 and TRBJ1-2; D is undetermined. Germline-derived CDR1 and CDR2 are SNHLY and FYNNEI. Trimming removed 5 bases at V and 5 bases at J, with 18 bases between. This CDR3 has 15 residues. The CDR3 protein is CASSHPGGRAYGYTF. CDR3 coding DNA: TGTGCCAGCAGTCACCCCGGTGGCCGGGCTTATGGCTACACCTTC.

This clonotype came up a few times. The chain couples TRBV12-3 or TRBV12-4 to TRBJ2-7; D is possibly TRBD2 (7 bases). V lost 5 bases and J 0 bases, leaving 14 bases between the germline ends. The CDR3 is 15 amino acids. The DNA for the CDR3 is TGTGCCAGCAGTAAGCGGGACACCGGCTCCTACGAGCAGTACTTC. This encodes CASSKRDTGSYEQYF.

V and J are TRBV10-3 and TRBJ2-2; no clear D gene. Trimming took off 2 bases at V and 7 bases at J, with 8 bases between the two ends. CDR3 length: 13 residues. Germline V gene lookup returns CDR1 ENHRY and CDR2 SYGVKD. CDR3 nucleotide sequence: TGTGCCATCAGTGAGCTCGAGATCGGGGAGCTGTTTTTT. This sequence encodes CAISELEIGELFF.

About this clonotype: The junction departs from the called germline gene at one end, perhaps through a read error. The gene calls are TRBV7-7 and TRBJ2-7, with D perhaps given as TRBD1 or TRBD2 (5 bases each). CDR3 size: 15 residues. Germline CDR1 reads SSHAT; CDR2 reads FNYEAQ (reference sequence). The DNA of the CDR3 is TGTGCTAGCAGCCCGGTGGTTGGGGGCTCCTACGAGCAGTACTTC. As protein: CASSPVVGGSYEQYF.

The table lists this clonotype with a few counts. The rearrangement uses TRBV20-1 and TRBJ1-2; D is unresolved. Germline lookup yields CDR1 DFQATT and CDR2 SNEGSKA (reference sequence). This CDR3 spans 12 amino acids. V was cut by 6 bases and J by 6 bases, with 14 bases left in between. The CDR3 DNA follows: TGCAGTGCAAGGAAAGGATTGGATGGCTACACCTTC. It specifies CSARKGLDGYTF.

This chain connects TRBV6-6 to TRBJ1-5, with D unclear. Germline V gene sequence: CDR1 MNHNY, CDR2 SVGAGI (reference sequence). This CDR3 is 15 amino acids long. Trimming shortened V by 5 bases and J by 1 base, and 12 bases separated the two germline ends. The CDR3 DNA reads as TGTGCCAGCAGTCCCCATCGGGAGAGCAATCAGCCCCAGCATTTT. This codes for CASSPHRESNQPQHF.

This chain connects TRBV7-9 to TRBJ1-4; the D gene is possibly TRBD1 (6 bases). The CDR3 runs 14 residues. The V gene lost 1 base and the J gene lost 10 bases, with 13 bases spanning the gap. Per germline, CDR1 SEHNR and CDR2 FQNEAQ (reference sequence). The CDR3 sequence is CASSLEAGVGKLFF. CDR3 DNA: TGTGCCAGCAGCTTAGAGGCAGGGGTTGGAAAACTGTTTTTT.

This clonotype appeared many times. This chain uses TRBV20-1 with TRBJ1-2; 8 bases align to TRBD1. CDR3 size: 13 residues. Germline CDR1 and CDR2: DFQATT and SNEGSKA (reference sequence). V lost 6 bases, J lost 2 bases, and 5 bases stayed unmatched. In DNA form, the CDR3 reads TGCAGTGCAACGAACAGGGGGAACTATGGCTACACCTTC. Amino acid sequence: CSATNRGNYGYTF.

The V call is TRBV29-1, the J call TRBJ2-2; D gene unclear. There are 12 residues in the CDR3. In germline, CDR1 is SQVTM, CDR2 ANQGSEA. Trimming pared 1 base from V and 5 bases from J, leaving 5 bases between. In DNA form, the CDR3 reads TGCAGCGTTGAAGGCCGGACCGGGGAGCTGTTTTTT. This codes for CSVEGRTGELFF.

This clonotype showed up many times. The chain joins TRBV20-1 to TRBJ2-7, with D tentatively TRBD1 or TRBD2 (6 bases each). The V and J ends lost 0 bases and 3 bases respectively, with 9 bases between them. This CDR3 comprises 13 residues. Germline V gene lookup returns CDR1 DFQATT and CDR2 SNEGSKA (reference sequence). CDR3 region: CSARERGHYEQYF. The CDR3 region has the DNA TGCAGTGCTAGAGAGCGGGGACACTACGAGCAGTACTTC.

The V gene is TRBV6-2 or TRBV6-3, the J gene TRBJ1-2; D is possibly TRBD1 (5 bases). The germline CDR1 and CDR2 sequences are MNHEY and SVGEGT. Between the trimmed V and J ends, which lost 3 bases and 14 bases, there was a span of 16 bases. The length of the CDR3 is 12 residues. The CDR3 protein is CASSYLQGDGTF. Here the CDR3 DNA reads TGTGCCAGCAGTTATCTCCAGGGTGATGGAACCTTC.

The chain recombines TRBV10-2 with TRBJ1-2; D possibly corresponds to TRBD1 (5 bases). Germline V gene lookup returns CDR1 WSHSY and CDR2 SAAADI. The CDR3 is 18 residues long. V was clipped by 1 base and J by 0 bases, with 18 bases between them. The CDR3 DNA reads TGCGCCAGCAGTGAGTTCCGGGACGTTAAACCGCCTAACTATGGCTACACCTTC. Encoded protein: CASSEFRDVKPPNYGYTF.

This clonotype was recorded at least ten times. The chain has TRBV24-1 and TRBJ2-5, with 8 bases that match TRBD1. CDR1 and CDR2 from the germline V gene are KGHDR and SFDVKD. CDR3 length: 17 amino acids. V lost 4 bases, J lost 5 bases, and 14 bases stayed unmatched. CDR3 DNA sequence: TGTGCCACCAGTGACTCTATCGGACAGGGCGGAGGGGAGACCCAGTACTTC. Its translation is CATSDSIGQGGGETQYF.

The chain employs TRBV19 and TRBJ1-6; D gene ambiguous. Germline V lookup: CDR1 LNHDA, CDR2 SQIVND (reference sequence). V lost 5 bases to trimming and J lost 8 bases, with 16 bases between them. The CDR3 extends over 15 amino acids. CDR3 sequence: CASSLRTGRHSPLHF. The CDR3 nucleotides read TGTGCCAGTAGTCTCCGGACGGGCCGTCATTCACCCCTCCACTTT.

The rearrangement joins TRBV20-1 to TRBJ1-1; D gene ambiguous. The CDR3 consists of 12 residues. The germline V gene has CDR1 DFQATT and CDR2 SNEGSKA (reference sequence). Deletions cut 7 bases from V and 1 base from J, with 10 bases between. CDR3 residues: CSDQTANTEAFF. Here the CDR3 DNA reads TGCAGTGACCAGACGGCGAACACTGAAGCTTTCTTT.

This clonotype was detected a few times. The chain couples TRBV5-5 to TRBJ1-2, with D perhaps matching TRBD1 (5 bases). Trimming stripped 0 bases from V and 4 bases from J, with 19 bases between. CDR3 length equals 17 residues. The germline CDR1 and CDR2 sequences are SGHKS and YYEKEE (reference sequence). Here the CDR3 DNA reads TGTGCCAGCAGCTTGGCTAACCGTTTGACAGCCGTCTATGGCTACACCTTC. It encodes CASSLANRLTAVYGYTF.

This chain uses TRBV5-6 with TRBJ2-5, with 7 bases that match TRBD1. V was pared by 5 bases and J by 0 bases, with 16 bases of the junction left unmatched. The CDR3 loop spans 18 amino acids. Germline-derived CDR1 and CDR2 are SGHDT and YYEEEE. The chain's CDR3 is CASSSPTLGQLDQETQYF. In DNA, the CDR3 is TGTGCCAGCAGTTCTCCTACACTGGGACAGCTGGACCAAGAGACCCAGTACTTC.

The chain has TRBV15 and TRBJ2-6, with D possibly TRBD1 on 5 matching bases. V gave up 3 bases and J gave up 2 bases, with 11 bases separating them. CDR3 length: 16 amino acids. CDR1 and CDR2 (germline): LNHNV, YYDKDF (reference sequence). Here the CDR3 reads CATSSTEQAGANVLTF. In DNA form, the CDR3 reads TGTGCCACCAGCAGTACAGAACAGGCTGGGGCCAACGTCCTGACTTTC.

This clonotype was observed many times. This chain's CDR3 is CASSQMGPGELFF. The CDR3 coding sequence is TGTGCCAGCAGCCAGATGGGTCCCGGGGAGCTGTTTTTT. V gene TRBV9 combines with J gene TRBJ2-2; D is unclear. V lost 4 bases and J 6 bases, leaving 10 bases between the germline ends. This CDR3 has 13 residues. Germline V gene data show CDR1 as SGDLS and CDR2 as YYNGEE.

This clonotype was seen at least ten times. This chain uses TRBV4-3 with TRBJ1-3; D uncertain. The V end lost 0 bases, the J end lost 4 bases, and 13 bases lay between the germline ends. The CDR3 length is 16 residues. Germline V gives CDR1 LGHNA, CDR2 YSLEER. The CDR3 region has the DNA TGCGCCAGCAGCCAAGACCGGGTCTCAGGAGGAAACACCATATATTTT. This codes for CASSQDRVSGGNTIYF.

This clonotype was found many times. This chain connects TRBV2 to TRBJ1-6, with D unresolved. CDR3 length: 13 residues. The germline V gene has CDR1 SNHLY and CDR2 FYNNEI. V lost 4 bases and J 10 bases, leaving 11 bases between the germline ends. The CDR3 coding sequence is TGTGCCAGCAGTGGGCACCTTCAGTCACCCCTCCACTTT. Translation: CASSGHLQSPLHF. Drawing the rest from reference TRBV2 and TRBJ1-6, the complete variable domain is EPEVTQTPSHQVTQMGQEVILRCVPISNHLYFYWYRQILGQKVEFLVSFYNNEISEKSEIFDDQFSVERPDGSNFTLKIRSTKLEDSAMYFCASSGHLQSPLHFGNGTRLTVT.